This record looks at one T cell receptor beta chain sequence and its context. The antigen this receptor binds is unknown. No quality values exist for individual bases; no much larger clone is one base distant. The time point tag for this specimen amounts to: newly diagnosed GD, antithyroid drugs for less than 3 months. RNA was extracted from PBMCs in TRIzol for both TCR sequencing and RNA sequencing. Graves' disease was diagnosed according to American Thyroid Association guidelines. Recruitment of patients was carried out at an endocrinology department in Xi'an, China. From each patient, approximately 9 milliliters of peripheral blood was collected into an EDTA anticoagulant tube. Ficoll Paque Plus density gradient separation was used to isolate PBMCs, and no further T cell sorting was performed. An Agilent 2100 Bioanalyzer and agarose gel were used to check RNA quality, while a NanoDrop 2000 measured RNA concentration.

The CDR3 covers 15 residues, taking in both the cysteine and the phenylalanine. The read is trimmed to its CDR3 DNA, 45 bases read in frame from base 1. In the germline V gene, CDR1 corresponds to MDHEN and CDR2 to SYDVKM. For this chain, trimming is 6 bases at the V end and 5 bases at the J end, and the number of junction bases without a gene match is 7. Libraries were built with multiplex PCR. The reads were generated on an Illumina HiSeq 4000. iRepertoire HTBI primers and Arm-PCR amplification of CDR3 regions were used to construct TCR beta libraries. Gel purification was performed on PCR products prior to sequencing. As for how the authors treated the data: Gene usage analysis of CDR3 amino acid clonotypes used the approximately 56 TRBV and around 13 TRBJ segments found across samples. Filtered high-quality paired reads were merged into contigs using COPE and FqMerger. BLAST was used to align contigs to IMGT TRBV, TRBD and TRBJ reference genes, with CDR3 defined following IMGT. Clonotypes above 0.1% frequency were classified as highly expanded clones. Shannon entropy served as the measure of repertoire diversity, while the Gini coefficient captured V-J evenness. A clonotype found in more than one individual was treated as public. In-frame beta chains were kept once TCRdb had trimmed the public reads at Q25 with fastp and called clones with MiXCR. Rows are combined by CDR3 protein, so each entry shows the most common genes and DNA. It is TCRdb's table, rather than the study itself, that gives the V and J calls and clone size. The sample records about 200,000 distinct CDR3 sequences, 15% to 20% of which are singletons. The biggest ten clones account for roughly a fifth of the sample.

The data originate from a study of regulatory T cells in long-lasting Graves disease (dated by TCRdb to the early 2020s). The study in broad terms: Antithyroid drugs had been taken for less than 3 months by newly diagnosed Graves' disease patients. Peripheral blood TCR sequencing and RNA sequencing compared persistent Graves' disease patients with newly diagnosed Graves' disease patients. The study was registered as a clinical trial and conducted in China. A total of 35 or so samples underwent TCR sequencing: approximately 13 from persistent and around 20 from newly diagnosed Graves' disease patients.

Overall study outcomes, separate from this receptor: Persistent Graves' disease patients showed lower TCR Shannon entropy and fewer highly expanded clones than newly diagnosed patients, suggesting clonal expansion. Peripheral blood alone was examined, since thyroid tissue, which constituted the primary lesion, could not be accessed. The authors noted that the small sample size was a limitation that may lower accuracy. Preferential use of TRBV28, TRBJ1-2 and TRBJ2-5 was observed in persistent disease, whereas TRBV20-1 and TRBJ2-1 were favored in newly diagnosed disease. Sequencing and analysis were restricted to the TCR beta chain. A larger number of public clonotypes was shared among persistent patients (around 2,500) than among newly diagnosed patients (about 990).

Sequencing was performed on peripheral blood mononuclear cells (PBMCs), taken at new diagnosis, from a patient treated with antithyroid drugs. This sequence originates from a female donor with Graves disease. In this chain, TRBV28 is recombined with TRBJ2-7, with TRBD2 matching 13 junction bases. This receptor carries the CDR3 CASRTLAGGLHEQYF. The base sequence is TGTGCCAGCAGAACACTAGCGGGAGGGCTCCACGAGCAGTACTTC.